This T cell receptor beta chain was obtained from a study of blood T cell repertoires in COVID-19. With V trimmed by 3 bases and J by 1 base, 4 bases remained unmatched. Per the germline V gene, CDR1 is MDHEN and CDR2 is SYDVKM. The CDR3 contains 15 residues. The table lists this clone with a count of one. Original processing methods: Estimation of nucleated cell counts was performed using reference gene primer amplification. Profiled with immunoSEQ multiplex PCR; TCRdb holds only in-frame clones, not every one. V, J and clone size derive from that table, while D and trimming were established from the DNA sequence. The sample has fewer than 70,000 clones, under 80% seen once; the top ten hold approximately 4.9%.

This receptor was obtained from a human donor in a cohort sampled during active COVID-19. Source material: peripheral blood. The rearrangement joins TRBV28 to TRBJ2-7, with 9 bases fitting TRBD1. CDR3 region: CASSFPGQGSYEQYF. Here the CDR3 DNA reads TGTGCCAGCAGTTTCCCCGGACAGGGGTCCTACGAGCAGTACTTC.